This T cell receptor beta chain comes out of a study of shared clonotypes between healthy human individuals. Repertoires were generated with immunoSEQ multiplex PCR, while TCRdb's copy carries only in-frame clones and drops some. Among about 2.4 million clones listed, more than 90% were seen once. Material for sequencing was naive CD4+ T cells sorted from blood. Sample subset: CD45RA+ positively selected. The sequence derives from a young man in good health.

CDR3 loop: CASSPGARGDIGYGYTF. The CDR3 nucleotides are TGTGCCAGCAGCCCCGGGGCCAGGGGGGATATCGGATATGGCTACACCTTC. V usage is TRBV5-6 and J usage is TRBJ1-2, with 7 bases matching TRBD1. Per germline, CDR1 SGHDT and CDR2 YYEEEE. J lost 5 bases, V lost 4 bases, and 17 bases had no gene match. This CDR3 comprises 17 residues.